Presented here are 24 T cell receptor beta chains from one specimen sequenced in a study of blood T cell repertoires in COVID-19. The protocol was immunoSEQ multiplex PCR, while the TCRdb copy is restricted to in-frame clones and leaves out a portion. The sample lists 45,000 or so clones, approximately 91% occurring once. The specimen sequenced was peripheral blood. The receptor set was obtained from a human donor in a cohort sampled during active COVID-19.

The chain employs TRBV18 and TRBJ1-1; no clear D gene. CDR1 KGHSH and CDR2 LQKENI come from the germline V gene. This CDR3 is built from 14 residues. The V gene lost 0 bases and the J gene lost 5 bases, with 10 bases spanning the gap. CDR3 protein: CASSPPKGGTEAFF. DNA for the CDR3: TGTGCCAGCTCACCACCGAAGGGAGGAACTGAAGCTTTCTTT. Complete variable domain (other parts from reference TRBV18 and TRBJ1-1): NAGVMQNPRHLVRRRGQEARLRCSPMKGHSHVYWYRQLPEEGLKFMVYLQKENIIDESGMPKERFSAEFPKEGPSILRIQQVVRGDSAAYFCASSPPKGGTEAFFGQGTRLTVV.

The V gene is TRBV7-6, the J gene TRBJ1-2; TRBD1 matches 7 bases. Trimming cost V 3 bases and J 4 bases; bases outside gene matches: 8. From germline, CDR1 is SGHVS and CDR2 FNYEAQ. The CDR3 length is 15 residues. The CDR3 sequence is CASSLGQSPTYGYTF. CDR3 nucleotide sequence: TGTGCCAGCAGCTTGGGACAGAGTCCCACCTATGGCTACACCTTC.

CDR3 region: CASSPPSTGGVYGYTF. Written as DNA, the CDR3 is TGTGCCAGCTCACCACCAAGCACAGGGGGAGTCTATGGCTACACCTTC. The V call is TRBV18, the J call TRBJ1-2; TRBD1 agrees at 8 bases. V shed 0 bases, J shed 4 bases, and the junction held 7 bases outside the gene matches. Germline V lookup: CDR1 KGHSH, CDR2 LQKENI. The CDR3 extends over 16 amino acids. The full variable domain, with the rest looked up from reference TRBV18 and TRBJ1-2, is NAGVMQNPRHLVRRRGQEARLRCSPMKGHSHVYWYRQLPEEGLKFMVYLQKENIIDESGMPKERFSAEFPKEGPSILRIQQVVRGDSAAYFCASSPPSTGGVYGYTFGSGTRLTVV.

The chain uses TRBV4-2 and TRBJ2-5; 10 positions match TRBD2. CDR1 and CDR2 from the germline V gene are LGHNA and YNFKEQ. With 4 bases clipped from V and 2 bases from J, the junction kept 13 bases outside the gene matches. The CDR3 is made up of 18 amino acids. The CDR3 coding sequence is TGTGCCAGCAGCCTCAGTATAGCGGGGGGCGGCGGTCAAGAGACCCAGTACTTC. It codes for CASSLSIAGGGGQETQYF.

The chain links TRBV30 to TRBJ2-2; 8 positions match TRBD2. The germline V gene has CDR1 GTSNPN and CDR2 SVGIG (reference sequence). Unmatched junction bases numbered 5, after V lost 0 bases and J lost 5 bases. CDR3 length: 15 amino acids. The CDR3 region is CAWSVSAGGTGELFF. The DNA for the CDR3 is TGTGCCTGGAGTGTCTCGGCGGGGGGAACCGGGGAGCTGTTTTTT.

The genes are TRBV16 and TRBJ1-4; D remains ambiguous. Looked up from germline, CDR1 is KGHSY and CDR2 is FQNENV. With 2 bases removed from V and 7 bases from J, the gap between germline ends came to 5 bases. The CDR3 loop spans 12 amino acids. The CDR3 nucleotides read TGTGCCAGCAGCCAAACTCGTGAAAAACTGTTTTTT. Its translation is CASSQTREKLFF.

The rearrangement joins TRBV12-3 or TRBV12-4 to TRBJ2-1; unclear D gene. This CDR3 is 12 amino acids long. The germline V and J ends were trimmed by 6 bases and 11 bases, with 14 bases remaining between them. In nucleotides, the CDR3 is TGTGCCAGCAGAATATCTTCCCCTCAGCAGTTCTTC. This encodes CASRISSPQQFF.

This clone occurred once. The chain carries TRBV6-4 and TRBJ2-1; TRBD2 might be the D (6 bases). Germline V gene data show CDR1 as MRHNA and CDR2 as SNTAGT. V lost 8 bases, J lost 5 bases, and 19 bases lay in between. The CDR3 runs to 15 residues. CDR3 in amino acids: CASSRSLGGDNEQFF. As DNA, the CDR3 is TGTGCCAGCTCCCGGAGTTTGGGCGGGGACAATGAGCAGTTCTTC.

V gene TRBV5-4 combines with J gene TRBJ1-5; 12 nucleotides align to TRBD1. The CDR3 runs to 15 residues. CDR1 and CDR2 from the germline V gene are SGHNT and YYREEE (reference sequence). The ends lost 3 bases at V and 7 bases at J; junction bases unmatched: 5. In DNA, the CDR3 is TGTGCCAGCAGCTCGGGACAGGGGGCCGAGCAGCCCCAGCATTTT. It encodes CASSSGQGAEQPQHF.

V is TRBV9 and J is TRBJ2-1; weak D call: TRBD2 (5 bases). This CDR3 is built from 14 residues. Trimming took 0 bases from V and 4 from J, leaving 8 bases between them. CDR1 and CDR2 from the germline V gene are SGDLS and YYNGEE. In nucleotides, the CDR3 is TGTGCCAGCAGCGTAGTCGAGGGATACAATGAGCAGTTCTTC. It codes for CASSVVEGYNEQFF.

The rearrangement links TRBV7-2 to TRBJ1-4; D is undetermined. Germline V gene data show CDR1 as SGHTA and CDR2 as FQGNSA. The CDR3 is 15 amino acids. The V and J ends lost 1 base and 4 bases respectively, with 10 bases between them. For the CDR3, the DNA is TGTGCCAGCAGCTTAGGCGCAGCGATTAATGAAAAACTGTTTTTT. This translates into CASSLGAAINEKLFF.

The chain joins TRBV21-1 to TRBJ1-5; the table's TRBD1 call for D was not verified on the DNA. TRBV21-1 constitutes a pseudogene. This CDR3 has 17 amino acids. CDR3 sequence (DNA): TGTGCCAGCCCCAAGACTTCTGGACAGGGGATTCGTCAGCCCCAGCATTTT. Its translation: CASPKTSGQGIRQPQHF.

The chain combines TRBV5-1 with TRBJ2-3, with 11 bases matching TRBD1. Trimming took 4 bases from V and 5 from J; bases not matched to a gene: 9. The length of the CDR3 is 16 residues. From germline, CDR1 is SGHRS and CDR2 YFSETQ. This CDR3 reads CASSLGRGTGGDTQYF. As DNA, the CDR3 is TGCGCCAGCAGCCTGGGTCGGGGGACAGGGGGAGATACGCAGTATTTT.

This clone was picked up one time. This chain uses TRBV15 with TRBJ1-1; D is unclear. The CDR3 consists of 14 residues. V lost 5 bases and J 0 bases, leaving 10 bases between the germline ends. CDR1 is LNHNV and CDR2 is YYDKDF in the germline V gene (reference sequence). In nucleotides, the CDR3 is TGTGCCACCAGCCTGCGACAATTGAACACTGAAGCTTTCTTT. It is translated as CATSLRQLNTEAFF.

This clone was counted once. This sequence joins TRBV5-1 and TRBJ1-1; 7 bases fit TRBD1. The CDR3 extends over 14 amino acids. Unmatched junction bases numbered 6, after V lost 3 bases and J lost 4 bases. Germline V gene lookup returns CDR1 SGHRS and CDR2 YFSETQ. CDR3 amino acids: CASSSGTEGTEAFF. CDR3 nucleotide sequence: TGCGCCAGCAGCTCCGGGACAGAGGGCACTGAAGCTTTCTTT.

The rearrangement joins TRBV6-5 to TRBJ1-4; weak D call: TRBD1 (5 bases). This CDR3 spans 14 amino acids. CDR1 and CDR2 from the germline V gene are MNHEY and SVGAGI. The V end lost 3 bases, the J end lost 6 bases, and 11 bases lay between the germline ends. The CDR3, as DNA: TGTGCCAGCAGTTATCGTCAGGGCGATGAAAAACTGTTTTTT. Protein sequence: CASSYRQGDEKLFF.

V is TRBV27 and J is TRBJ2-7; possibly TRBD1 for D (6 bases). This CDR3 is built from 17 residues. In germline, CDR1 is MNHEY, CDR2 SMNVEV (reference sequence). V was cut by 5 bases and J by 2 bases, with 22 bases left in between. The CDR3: CASSPIRSRGFTYEQYF. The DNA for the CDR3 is TGTGCCAGCAGTCCCATCAGGAGCAGGGGATTTACCTACGAGCAGTACTTC.

The CDR3 DNA is TGTGCCAGCAGCCTTAGTGACGGGGGGTGGGATGAGCAGTTCTTC. Amino acid sequence: CASSLSDGGWDEQFF. V usage is TRBV9 and J usage is TRBJ2-1; 7 bases map to TRBD2. V was clipped by 4 bases and J by 8 bases; unmatched bases: 12. Germline lookup yields CDR1 SGDLS and CDR2 YYNGEE. The CDR3 consists of 15 residues.

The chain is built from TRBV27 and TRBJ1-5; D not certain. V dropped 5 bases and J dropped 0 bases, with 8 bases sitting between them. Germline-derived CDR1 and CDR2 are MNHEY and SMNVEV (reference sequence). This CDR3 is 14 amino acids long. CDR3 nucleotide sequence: TGTGCCAGCAGTCCAGGCGATAGCAATCAGCCCCAGCATTTT. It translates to CASSPGDSNQPQHF.

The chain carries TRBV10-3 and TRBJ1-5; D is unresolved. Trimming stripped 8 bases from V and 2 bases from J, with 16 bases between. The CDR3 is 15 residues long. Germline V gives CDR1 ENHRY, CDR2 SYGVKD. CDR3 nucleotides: TGTGCCATCGGAGGACTTATGGACGGCAATCAGCCCCAGCATTTT. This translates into CAIGGLMDGNQPQHF.

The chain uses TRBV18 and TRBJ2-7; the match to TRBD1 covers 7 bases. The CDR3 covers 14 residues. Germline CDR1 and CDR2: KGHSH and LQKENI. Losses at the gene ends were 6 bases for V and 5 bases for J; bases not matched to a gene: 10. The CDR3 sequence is CASSSGQPVNEQYF. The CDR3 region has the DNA TGTGCCAGCTCCTCGGGACAGCCCGTGAACGAGCAGTACTTC.

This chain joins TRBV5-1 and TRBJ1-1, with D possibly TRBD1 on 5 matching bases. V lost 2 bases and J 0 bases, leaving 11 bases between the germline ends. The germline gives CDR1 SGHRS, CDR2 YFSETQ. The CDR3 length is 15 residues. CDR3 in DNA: TGCGCCAGCAGCTTAGGAGGGGAGATGAACACTGAAGCTTTCTTT. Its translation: CASSLGGEMNTEAFF.

The CDR3 nucleotides read TGTGCCACCTCAAAGGGGCAAGAGACCCAGTACTTC. Its translation is CATSKGQETQYF. The genes are TRBV7-2 and TRBJ2-5, with TRBD1 as a possible D gene (5 bases). The V and J ends lost 10 bases and 2 bases respectively, with 11 bases between them. The V gene's germline CDR1 is SGHTA and CDR2 FQGNSA. The CDR3 has 12 amino acids.

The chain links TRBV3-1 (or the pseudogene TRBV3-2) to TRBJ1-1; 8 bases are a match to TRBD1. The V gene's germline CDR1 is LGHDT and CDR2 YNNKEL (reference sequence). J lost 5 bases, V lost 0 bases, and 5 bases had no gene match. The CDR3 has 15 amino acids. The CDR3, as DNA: TGTGCCAGCAGCCAAGAGGGCAGGGGGCGAACTGAAGCTTTCTTT. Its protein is CASSQEGRGRTEAFF.